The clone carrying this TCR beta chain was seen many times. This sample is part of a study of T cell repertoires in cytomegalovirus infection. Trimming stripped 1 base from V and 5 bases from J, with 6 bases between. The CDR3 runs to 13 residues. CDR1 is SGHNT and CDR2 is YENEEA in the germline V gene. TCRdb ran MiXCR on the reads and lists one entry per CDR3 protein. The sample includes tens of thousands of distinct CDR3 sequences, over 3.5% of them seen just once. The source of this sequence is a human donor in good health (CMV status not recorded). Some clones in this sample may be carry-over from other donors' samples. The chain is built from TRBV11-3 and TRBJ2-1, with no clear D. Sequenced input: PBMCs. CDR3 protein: CASSLGNHNEQFF. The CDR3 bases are TGTGCCAGCAGCTTAGGGAACCACAATGAGCAGTTCTTC.